This T cell receptor beta chain was documented in a study of blood T cell repertoires in COVID-19. This clone appeared once. In the original workflow: Amplified reference gene primers provided the basis for estimating nucleated cell counts. TCRdb keeps only in-frame clones here, not all; method: immunoSEQ multiplex PCR. Clonal size and the V and J genes are those of that table, whereas D and trimming came from the DNA. The sample includes about 40,000 clones, approximately 85% of them seen just once. The source is a human donor in a cohort sampled during active COVID-19. Sequenced sample: peripheral blood.

The CDR3 here is CASSQEGAGTGVEKLFF. CDR3 DNA sequence: TGCGCCAGCAGCCAAGAGGGGGCAGGGACAGGGGTTGAAAAACTGTTTTTT. The chain is built from TRBV4-1 and TRBJ1-4, with 10 bases lining up with TRBD1. The CDR3 runs to 17 residues. Germline assignment: CDR1 MGHRA and CDR2 YSYEKL. V lost 0 bases, J lost 7 bases, and 8 bases stayed unmatched.